The clone carrying this T cell receptor (beta chain) was seen more than once but under ten times. The antigen is not known. The cDNA was synthesized by 5'RACE incorporating 10-nucleotide random UMIs. MiXCR was run by TCRdb on the 5' RACE reads, yielding one entry per CDR3 protein. The data hold tens of thousands of distinct CDR3 sequences, with roughly an eighth observed a single time. The CDR3 extends over 15 amino acids. Germline CDR1 reads SGHRS; CDR2 reads YFSETQ. V was shortened by 0 bases and J by 4 bases, with 14 bases between the two germline ends. The sample belongs to a study of neurological immune-mediated disorders. Study results and limitations: Healthy controls had more TCR clonal expansion than multiple sclerosis, which showed the least, whereas HTLV-1-associated myelopathy showed the most. Because no CDR3 amino acid sequences were shared across subjects by expanded clones, private repertoires were suggested in all groups.

Indicated time point: longitudinal time-point 1 (baseline). The sequenced material came from PBMCs. The rearrangement uses TRBV5-1 and TRBJ2-7; D tentatively reads TRBD1 or TRBD2 (6 bases each). The sequence derives from a female donor with HTLV-1-associated myelopathy (HAM/TSP). CDR3 in amino acids: CASSLEPGAIYEQYF. CDR3 in DNA: TGCGCCAGCAGCTTGGAACCGGGGGCGATTTACGAGCAGTACTTC.